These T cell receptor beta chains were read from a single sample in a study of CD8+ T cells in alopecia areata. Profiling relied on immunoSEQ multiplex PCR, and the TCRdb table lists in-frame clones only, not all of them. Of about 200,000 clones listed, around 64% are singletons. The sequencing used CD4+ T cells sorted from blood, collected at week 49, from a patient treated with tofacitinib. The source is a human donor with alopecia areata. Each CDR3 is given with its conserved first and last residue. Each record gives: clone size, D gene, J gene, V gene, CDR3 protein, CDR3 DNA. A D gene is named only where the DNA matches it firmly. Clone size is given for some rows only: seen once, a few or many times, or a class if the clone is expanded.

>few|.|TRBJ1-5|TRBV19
CASRNRQDLNLRSNQPQHF
TGTGCCAGTAGGAACAGACAGGACCTAAACCTTAGAAGCAATCAGCCCCAGCATTTT
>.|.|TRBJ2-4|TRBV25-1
CASSESGRLAKNIQYF
TGTGCCAGCAGTGAATCGGGGCGGCTAGCCAAAAACATTCAGTACTTC
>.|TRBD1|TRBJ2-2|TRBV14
CASSQAPGGTGELFF
TGTGCCAGCAGCCAAGCGCCAGGGGGAACCGGGGAGCTGTTTTTT
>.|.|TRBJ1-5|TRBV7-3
CASRNWGGDIEPQHF
TGTGCCAGCAGGAACTGGGGAGGTGATATAGAGCCCCAGCATTTT
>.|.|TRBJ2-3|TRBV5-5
CASSPGTNTDTQYF
TGTGCCAGCAGCCCGGGGACCAACACAGATACGCAGTATTTT
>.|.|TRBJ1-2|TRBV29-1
CSVEDGPVRGYTF
TGCAGCGTTGAAGACGGCCCAGTAAGGGGCTACACCTTC
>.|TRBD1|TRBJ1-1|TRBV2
CASSLGQGSTEAFF
TGTGCCAGCAGCTTGGGACAGGGGAGCACTGAAGCTTTCTTT
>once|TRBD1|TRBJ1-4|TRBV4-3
CASSQDGQGNEKLFF
TGCGCCAGCAGCCAAGATGGACAGGGAAATGAAAAACTGTTTTTT
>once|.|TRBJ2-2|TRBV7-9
CASGGTRVTGELFF
TGTGCCTCCGGAGGGACAAGGGTGACCGGGGAGCTGTTTTTT
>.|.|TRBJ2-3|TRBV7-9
CASSLGTGILTDTQYF
TGTGCCAGCAGCCTAGGCACAGGGATCCTCACAGATACGCAGTATTTT
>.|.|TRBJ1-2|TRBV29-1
CSAQGGDYGYTF
TGCAGCGCCCAAGGAGGGGACTATGGCTACACCTTC